Presented here are 25 T cell receptor beta chains from one specimen sequenced in a study of blood T cell repertoires in COVID-19. Assay used: immunoSEQ multiplex PCR; TCRdb lists only in-frame clones, some missing. The repertoire holds 39,000 or so clones, around 81% seen once, with 30% to 45% in the top ten. The sequencing sample was made of peripheral blood. These receptor sequences come from a middle-aged man with active or convalescent COVID-19.

A single count supports this clone. The V and J genes are TRBV7-3 and TRBJ1-1, with a possible D match to TRBD1 (5 bases). The CDR3 consists of 14 residues. Trimming took 6 bases from V and 4 from J, leaving 15 bases between them. CDR1 and CDR2 from the germline V gene are SGHTA and FQGTGA. The CDR3 here is CASSDGGVGTEAFF. Written as DNA, the CDR3 is TGTGCCAGCAGTGACGGGGGAGTGGGCACTGAAGCTTTCTTT.

The chain uses TRBV6-5 and TRBJ1-4, with 7 bases that match TRBD1. The V segment lost 6 bases and the J segment 7 bases; nucleotides outside the gene matches: 8. CDR3 length: 14 amino acids. CDR1 is MNHEY, CDR2 SVGAGI, per germline. CDR3 sequence: CASSNRGKGEKLFF. The CDR3 DNA reads as TGTGCCAGCAGCAACAGGGGCAAGGGTGAAAAACTGTTTTTT.

The chain carries TRBV5-1 and TRBJ1-3; D uncertain. In germline, CDR1 is SGHRS, CDR2 YFSETQ. The CDR3 sequence is 15 residues long. The V gene lost 4 bases and the J gene lost 0 bases, with 11 bases spanning the gap. DNA of the CDR3: TGCGCCAGCAGCCGAGACTTATCCTCTGGAAACACCATATATTTT. Its translation is CASSRDLSSGNTIYF.

The chain has TRBV27 and TRBJ1-5; possibly TRBD1 for D (5 bases). Trimming stripped 8 bases from V and 6 bases from J, with 20 bases between. This CDR3 contains 15 residues. Per germline, CDR1 MNHEY and CDR2 SMNVEV (reference sequence). CDR3 in amino acids: CASAPSDKAGQPQHF. The CDR3 region has the DNA TGTGCCAGCGCCCCTTCGGACAAGGCAGGTCAGCCCCAGCATTTT.

V usage is TRBV6-5 and J usage is TRBJ1-6; D call uncertain. The CDR3 is 13 residues long. Germline V lookup: CDR1 MNHEY, CDR2 SVGAGI. Trimming stripped 7 bases from V and 9 bases from J, with 13 bases between. The CDR3 sequence is CASTLRGSSPLHF. Written as DNA, the CDR3 is TGTGCCAGCACCTTACGCGGGAGTTCACCCCTCCACTTT.

The chain joins TRBV11-3 to TRBJ2-7; D is possibly TRBD1 (5 bases). Trimming took 1 base from V and 2 from J, leaving 18 bases between them. The germline CDR1 and CDR2 sequences are SGHNT and YENEEA. CDR3 size: 17 residues. CDR3 in amino acids: CASSLGPGFQSAYEQYF. CDR3 DNA: TGTGCCAGCAGCTTAGGGCCAGGGTTTCAGTCTGCCTACGAGCAGTACTTC.

J is TRBJ2-7 and V is TRBV6-5; 7 bases line up with TRBD1. The J segment lost 5 bases and the V segment lost 4 bases, leaving 2 bases of the junction unmatched. CDR3 length: 12 residues. Germline V lookup: CDR1 MNHEY, CDR2 SVGAGI. CDR3 DNA sequence: TGTGCCAGCAGTTTGACAGGGAACGAGCAGTACTTC. Translating it yields CASSLTGNEQYF.

The chain combines TRBV2 with TRBJ1-3; D remains unclear. Germline V gives CDR1 SNHLY, CDR2 FYNNEI. The germline V and J ends were trimmed by 6 bases and 8 bases, with 17 bases remaining between them. The CDR3 consists of 14 residues. DNA of the CDR3: TGTGCCAGCAGGTTAAGGGAGTTGGTTTACACCATATATTTT. Its translation is CASRLRELVYTIYF.

The rearrangement joins TRBV15 to TRBJ1-2, with D hard to call. The CDR3 has 14 amino acids. V gave up 1 base and J gave up 0 bases, with 6 bases separating them. From germline, CDR1 is LNHNV and CDR2 YYDKDF (reference sequence). As DNA, the CDR3 is TGTGCCACCAGCAGAGCCACACCTAACTATGGCTACACCTTC. Encoded protein: CATSRATPNYGYTF.

This clone was seen a few times. This sequence joins TRBV6-2 or TRBV6-3 and TRBJ2-5; TRBD2 agrees at 11 bases. Germline trimming cut 0 bases from V and 4 bases from J; bases unmatched to any gene: 1. Germline V gene data show CDR1 as MNHEY and CDR2 as SVGEGT. This CDR3 is built from 15 residues. CDR3 coding DNA: TGTGCCAGCAGTTACTCAACTAGCGGGGGAGAGACCCAGTACTTC. It translates to CASSYSTSGGETQYF.

V usage is TRBV11-3 and J usage is TRBJ2-7; possibly TRBD1 for D (7 bases). This CDR3 comprises 15 residues. V shed 5 bases and J shed 4 bases, with 18 bases lying between them. The germline CDR1 and CDR2 sequences are SGHNT and YENEEA. Here the CDR3 DNA reads TGTGCCAGCAGCGTCCAGGGGGGTGTCGCGTACGAGCAGTACTTC. Its translation is CASSVQGGVAYEQYF.

The rearrangement links TRBV5-1 to TRBJ1-1; D remains unclear. The CDR3 contains 12 residues. The V and J ends lost 6 bases and 5 bases respectively, with 11 bases between them. Germline loops: CDR1 SGHRS, CDR2 YFSETQ. The CDR3 DNA follows: TGCGCCAGCACCTTCTCGGGGACTGAAGCTTTCTTT. Translating gives CASTFSGTEAFF.

The rearrangement uses TRBV9 and TRBJ2-3; 9 nucleotides line up with TRBD2. After removal of 0 bases from V and 3 bases from J, the junction contained 2 bases not matched to a gene. CDR3 length: 15 amino acids. Germline V CDR1 and CDR2: SGDLS, YYNGEE. The chain's CDR3 is CASSVGGRGTDTQYF. Here the CDR3 DNA reads TGTGCCAGCAGCGTAGGCGGGAGGGGGACAGATACGCAGTATTTT.

The chain links TRBV7-8 to TRBJ2-2; maybe TRBD1 (7 bases). Per the germline V gene, CDR1 is SGHVS and CDR2 is FQNEAQ. Between the trimmed V and J ends, which lost 4 bases and 5 bases, there was a span of 11 bases. The CDR3 spans 14 residues. The DNA for the CDR3 is TGTGCCAGCAGCTACGCGGGACAGACCGGGGAGCTGTTTTTT. Its protein is CASSYAGQTGELFF.

The J gene is TRBJ2-7, the V gene TRBV18; maybe TRBD1 (5 bases). The V gene lost 6 bases and the J gene lost 6 bases, with 12 bases spanning the gap. The CDR3 is 12 amino acids. Germline CDR1 and CDR2: KGHSH and LQKENI. As DNA, the CDR3 is TGTGCCAGCTCGCCCCAGGGCTCCGAGCAGTACTTC. Translating it yields CASSPQGSEQYF.

The CDR3 DNA is TGTGCCAGCAGTTTGTCGGGAACTGAAGCTTTCTTT. This translates into CASSLSGTEAFF. V is TRBV12-3 or TRBV12-4 and J is TRBJ1-1; D not resolved. V was pared by 3 bases and J by 5 bases, with 7 bases between. The CDR3 runs 12 residues.

This chain connects TRBV28 to TRBJ1-5, with D perhaps TRBD1 (6 bases). The CDR3 is made up of 15 amino acids. Germline V gene lookup returns CDR1 MDHEN and CDR2 SYDVKM. Trimming shortened V by 6 bases and J by 0 bases, and 12 bases separated the two germline ends. The CDR3 DNA follows: TGTGCCAGCAGCTCCACAGGGTATAGCAATCAGCCCCAGCATTTT. Translating gives CASSSTGYSNQPQHF.

This clone has a handful of counts. The chain has TRBV30 and TRBJ1-5, with 7 positions matching TRBD1. The CDR3 is made up of 14 amino acids. Trimming cost V 5 bases and J 5 bases; bases outside gene matches: 9. Germline V lookup: CDR1 GTSNPN, CDR2 SVGIG (reference sequence). The CDR3 loop is CAWGTTGIHQPQHF. CDR3 DNA: TGTGCCTGGGGAACGACAGGGATCCATCAGCCCCAGCATTTT.

The sample holds one count of this clone. The rearrangement uses TRBV19 and TRBJ1-4, with D tentatively TRBD1 (6 bases). This CDR3 comprises 14 residues. Germline V gene data show CDR1 as LNHDA and CDR2 as SQIVND (reference sequence). The V end lost 3 bases, the J end lost 8 bases, and 13 bases lay between the germline ends. In nucleotides, the CDR3 is TGTGCCAGTAGTATCTACAGGGACGGCGAAAAACTGTTTTTT. Its translation: CASSIYRDGEKLFF.

This clone was detected only once. This sequence joins TRBV15 and TRBJ1-6; D is undetermined. V was cut by 3 bases and J by 7 bases, with 10 bases left in between. Germline loops: CDR1 LNHNV, CDR2 YYDKDF (reference sequence). CDR3 length equals 14 residues. CDR3 sequence (DNA): TGTGCCACCAGCAGGACAATCGCCAATTCACCCCTCCACTTT. Translated, it gives CATSRTIANSPLHF.

This clone was recorded only once. This chain joins TRBV29-1 and TRBJ1-5; D not resolved. V shed 5 bases and J shed 6 bases, with 14 bases lying between them. Germline CDR1 reads SQVTM; CDR2 reads ANQGSEA. The CDR3 totals 13 residues. CDR3 region: CSVCWAEGQPQHF. CDR3 in DNA: TGCAGCGTTTGTTGGGCTGAGGGTCAGCCCCAGCATTTT.

The chain couples TRBV6-5 to TRBJ1-4; 7 nucleotides align to TRBD1. This CDR3 region has 13 residues. Germline V gene lookup returns CDR1 MNHEY and CDR2 SVGAGI. V shed 8 bases and J 7 bases; nucleotides not matched to a gene: 7. CDR3 coding DNA: TGTGCCAGCGATGGCAGGGGGGTTGAAAAACTGTTTTTT. It translates to CASDGRGVEKLFF.

This chain links TRBV7-9 with TRBJ1-5; D ambiguous. Trimming removed 0 bases at V and 4 bases at J, with 13 bases between. This CDR3 has 16 amino acids. Germline V gene sequence: CDR1 SEHNR, CDR2 FQNEAQ (reference sequence). CDR3 loop: CASSLAAVEGNQPQHF. In DNA form, the CDR3 reads TGTGCCAGCAGCTTAGCGGCTGTGGAGGGTAATCAGCCCCAGCATTTT.

V gene TRBV27 combines with J gene TRBJ1-6; D is possibly TRBD1 (6 bases). Germline CDR1 reads MNHEY; CDR2 reads SMNVEV (reference sequence). V was pared by 4 bases and J by 5 bases, with 18 bases between. This CDR3 has 17 amino acids. The CDR3 protein is CASSYDWGRYDNSPLHF. CDR3 DNA: TGTGCCAGCAGTTACGATTGGGGGCGGTATGATAATTCACCCCTCCACTTT.

The chain links TRBV11-2 to TRBJ1-3; possibly TRBD1 for D (5 bases). The germline V and J ends were trimmed by 8 bases and 4 bases, with 9 bases remaining between them. CDR1 and CDR2 from the germline V gene are SGHAT and FQNNGV. This CDR3 comprises 12 residues. The CDR3 reads CASWQGGNTIYF. The CDR3 nucleotides are TGTGCCAGCTGGCAGGGCGGAAACACCATATATTTT. Together with reference TRBV11-2 and TRBJ1-3, the CDR3 gives the full variable domain: EAGVAQSPRYKIIEKRQSVAFWCNPISGHATLYWYQQILGQGPKLLIQFQNNGVVDDSQLPKDRFSAERLKGVDSTLKIQPAKLEDSAVYLCASWQGGNTIYFGEGSWLTVV.